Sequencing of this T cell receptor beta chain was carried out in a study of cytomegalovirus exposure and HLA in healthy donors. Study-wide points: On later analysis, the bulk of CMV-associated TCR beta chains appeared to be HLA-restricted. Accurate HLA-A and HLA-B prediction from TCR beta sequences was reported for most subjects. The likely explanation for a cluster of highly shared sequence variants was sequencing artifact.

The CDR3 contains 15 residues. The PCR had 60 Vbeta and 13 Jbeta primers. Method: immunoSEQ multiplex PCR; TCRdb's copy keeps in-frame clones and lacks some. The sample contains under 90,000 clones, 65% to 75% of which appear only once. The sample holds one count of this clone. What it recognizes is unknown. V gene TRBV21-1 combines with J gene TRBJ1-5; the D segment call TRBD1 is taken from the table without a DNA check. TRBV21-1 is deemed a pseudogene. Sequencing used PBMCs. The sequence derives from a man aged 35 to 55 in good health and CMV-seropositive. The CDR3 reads CASLSPGQSNQPQHF. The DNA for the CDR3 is TGTGCCAGCCTCAGTCCGGGACAGAGCAATCAGCCCCAGCATTTT.